Presented here are 2 T cell receptor beta chains from one specimen sequenced in a study of CD8+ T cells in alopecia areata. Extraction and reverse transcription of RNA yielded cDNA as the sequencing template. Generated by immunoSEQ multiplex PCR, the TCRdb table keeps only in-frame clones and is missing some. The sample has 140,000 or so clones, roughly 58% seen once. The specimen sequenced was CD8+ T cells sorted from blood. The receptors originated from a human donor in good health.

The rearrangement joins TRBV5-1 to TRBJ2-7; TRBD1 is a possible D gene (6 bases). This CDR3 region has 15 residues. Germline-derived CDR1 and CDR2 are SGHRS and YFSETQ. The ends were cut back, 4 bases at V and 0 bases at J, with 14 bases in the middle. CDR3 DNA sequence: TGCGCCAGCAGCCCCAGTGGGGGCCCCTCCTACGAGCAGTACTTC. Protein: CASSPSGGPSYEQYF.

This clone turned up a few times. The chain links TRBV6-6 to TRBJ2-1; TRBD1 is a possible D gene (6 bases). The germline V gene encodes CDR1 MNHNY and CDR2 SVGAGI (reference sequence). V was shortened by 5 bases and J by 10 bases, with 12 bases between the two germline ends. The CDR3 extends over 12 amino acids. The CDR3 DNA sequence: TGTGCCAGCAGTGCGGACAGAGCCGAGCAGTTCTTC. Its translation is CASSADRAEQFF.